This entry lists 31 T cell receptor beta chains sequenced from one sample in a study of T cell repertoires in cytomegalovirus infection. TCRdb recomputed calls from the reads with MiXCR, one row per CDR3 protein. The sample has a few hundred thousand distinct CDR3 sequences; roughly 28% are singletons. Their specific antigens are unknown. The sample here was cultured PBMCs, taken from culture after CMV antigen stimulation. These receptors came from a human donor in good health (CMV status not recorded). Some clones in this sample may be carry-over from other donors' samples.

This clonotype was observed a handful of times. V gene TRBV20-1 combines with J gene TRBJ2-7; tentatively, D is TRBD1 or TRBD2 (6 bases each). The CDR3 totals 14 residues. Germline V gives CDR1 DFQATT, CDR2 SNEGSKA (reference sequence). Deletions cut 3 bases from V and 2 bases from J, with 14 bases between. The CDR3 spells CSASGGTFPYEQYF. The CDR3 bases are TGCAGTGCTAGTGGGGGGACATTTCCCTACGAGCAGTACTTC.

V and J are TRBV2 and TRBJ1-2, with D perhaps TRBD1 (6 bases). This CDR3 is 13 amino acids long. Germline CDR1 is SNHLY and CDR2 is FYNNEI. Trimming removed 8 bases at V and 10 bases at J, with 20 bases between. CDR3 region: CASPGEARGLYTF. The DNA of the CDR3 is TGTGCCAGCCCAGGGGAGGCCCGGGGCCTCTACACCTTC. Looking up the rest from reference TRBV2 and TRBJ1-2 gives the full variable domain: EPEVTQTPSHQVTQMGQEVILRCVPISNHLYFYWYRQILGQKVEFLVSFYNNEISEKSEIFDDQFSVERPDGSNFTLKIRSTKLEDSAMYFCASPGEARGLYTFGSGTRLTVV.

The CDR3, as DNA: TGTGCCAGCAGTTTTTTGACAGGCACTAATGAAAAACTGTTTTTT. It translates to CASSFLTGTNEKLFF. The rearrangement uses TRBV28 and TRBJ1-4; D perhaps matches TRBD1 (6 bases). CDR3 size: 15 residues. V gave up 3 bases and J gave up 2 bases, with 10 bases separating them. The germline V gene encodes CDR1 MDHEN and CDR2 SYDVKM.

A note on this clonotype: Just one base apart from a much larger clone, this may be a read error. The chain combines TRBV7-2 with TRBJ1-2, with D perhaps TRBD1 (6 bases). The CDR3 is made up of 14 amino acids. Germline values: CDR1 SGHTA, CDR2 FQGNSA. The DNA for the CDR3 is TGTGCCAGCAGCCCCTGGGGGCGCGACTATTGCTACACCTTC. It yields the protein CASSPWGRDYCYTF. Based on the CDR3 plus reference TRBV7-2 and TRBJ1-2, the full variable domain is GAGVSQSPSNKVTEKGKDVELRCDPISGHTALYWYRQSLGQGLEFLIYFQGNSAPDKSGLPSDRFSAERTGGSVSTLTIQRTQQEDSAVYLCASSPWGRDYCYTFGSGTRLTVV.

The table lists this clonotype with many counts. The rearrangement joins TRBV7-9 to TRBJ1-4; 10 nucleotides agree with TRBD1. The germline CDR1 and CDR2 sequences are SEHNR and FQNEAQ (reference sequence). J gave up 11 bases and V 6 bases, and 3 bases lay outside the gene matches. The CDR3 is 12 amino acids. This CDR3 is CASRLDRGKLFF. The CDR3 coding sequence is TGTGCCAGCAGGCTGGACAGGGGGAAACTGTTTTTT.

The chain joins TRBV7-2 to TRBJ2-7, with unresolved D. Deletions cut 2 bases from V and 4 bases from J, with 9 bases between. CDR3 size: 13 residues. The germline V gene encodes CDR1 SGHTA and CDR2 FQGNSA. In DNA, the CDR3 is TGTGCCAGCAGCTTACATTCCGAGTACGAGCAGTACTTC. Protein product: CASSLHSEYEQYF. Using reference TRBV7-2 and TRBJ2-7 for the parts outside the CDR3, the full variable domain is GAGVSQSPSNKVTEKGKDVELRCDPISGHTALYWYRQSLGQGLEFLIYFQGNSAPDKSGLPSDRFSAERTGGSVSTLTIQRTQQEDSAVYLCASSLHSEYEQYFGPGTRLTVT.

The chain recombines TRBV19 with TRBJ2-1, with no clear D. V was cut by 1 base and J by 8 bases, with 6 bases left in between. The CDR3 has 12 residues. From germline, CDR1 is LNHDA and CDR2 SQIVND (reference sequence). The CDR3 is CASSIGRDEQFF. The DNA of the CDR3 is TGTGCCAGTAGTATAGGGCGTGATGAGCAGTTCTTC.

This clonotype occurred a few times. This sequence joins TRBV12-3 or TRBV12-4 and TRBJ1-1; D ambiguous. This CDR3 has 16 amino acids. Trimming removed 3 bases from V and 1 base from J, with 15 bases in between. The CDR3 protein is CASSFFGVDGNTEAFF. The CDR3 DNA reads TGTGCCAGCAGTTTCTTCGGTGTGGACGGGAACACTGAAGCTTTCTTT.

The chain couples TRBV7-6 to TRBJ2-2, with D maybe TRBD2 (6 bases). Germline CDR1 is SGHVS and CDR2 is FNYEAQ. This CDR3 contains 12 residues. V lost 2 bases and J lost 10, with 8 bases in between. The CDR3 DNA is TGTGCCAGCAGCTTACGGGGGACGGAGCTGTTTTTT. Translated: CASSLRGTELFF.

This clonotype was seen only a few times. The chain employs TRBV12-3 or TRBV12-4 and TRBJ2-2; D might be TRBD1 or TRBD2, each matching 5 bases. V was pared by 8 bases and J by 7 bases, with 14 bases between. CDR3 length: 13 residues. CDR3 amino acids: CASRDRLIGELFF. The DNA for the CDR3 is TGTGCCAGCCGGGACCGTCTAATCGGGGAGCTGTTTTTT.

The chain links TRBV19 to TRBJ2-7; either TRBD1 or TRBD2 may supply D (5 bases each). Germline V lookup: CDR1 LNHDA, CDR2 SQIVND (reference sequence). The ends were cut back, 8 bases at V and 7 bases at J, with 18 bases in the middle. The CDR3 loop spans 13 amino acids. The CDR3 DNA follows: TGTGCCAGTTCCACCCGGGGCCCAGCGGAGCAGTACTTC. Translation gives CASSTRGPAEQYF.

The V call is TRBV20-1, the J call TRBJ1-5; D might be TRBD1 (5 bases). This CDR3 comprises 13 residues. CDR1 DFQATT and CDR2 SNEGSKA come from the germline V gene (reference sequence). Deletions cut 0 bases from V and 4 bases from J, with 7 bases between. The CDR3 nucleotides read TGCAGTGCTAGAGACGGGGGGAATCAGCCCCAGCATTTT. This sequence encodes CSARDGGNQPQHF.

In its sample, this clonotype was seen many times. The rearrangement links TRBV13 to TRBJ2-6, with 9 bases identical to TRBD1. V shed 2 bases, J shed 4 bases, and the junction held 12 bases outside the gene matches. CDR3 length equals 19 residues. Germline CDR1 is PRHDT and CDR2 is FYEKMQ (reference sequence). DNA for the CDR3: TGTGCCAGCAGCTTAAGTAGGTGGGGACAGGGATCCGGGGCCAACGTCCTGACTTTC. Translation gives CASSLSRWGQGSGANVLTF.

Comments on this clonotype: Germline and junction disagree at one end, which may indicate a read error. The rearrangement joins TRBV3-1 to TRBJ2-1; the D call may be TRBD1 or TRBD2 (5 bases each). CDR3 size: 13 residues. Germline loops: CDR1 LGHDT, CDR2 YNNKEL (reference sequence). CDR3 sequence: CASSQAGPASPVF. The CDR3 DNA is TGTGCCAGCAGCCAAGCAGGGCCGGCTAGCCCTGTGTTC.

The chain is built from TRBV9 and TRBJ2-7, with 9 bases aligning to TRBD1. CDR1 and CDR2 (germline): SGDLS, YYNGEE. Trimming at V came to 1 base and at J to 3 bases, leaving 8 bases not matched to a gene. CDR3 length equals 16 residues. The CDR3: CASSVNRGQGLYEQYF. CDR3 sequence (DNA): TGTGCCAGCAGCGTAAATCGTGGACAGGGGCTCTACGAGCAGTACTTC.

Only a few counts were recorded for this clonotype. This rearrangement joins TRBV27 to TRBJ1-6; perhaps TRBD1 as D (5 bases). CDR1 MNHEY and CDR2 SMNVEV come from the germline V gene (reference sequence). The CDR3 is made up of 12 amino acids. Trimming left V 5 bases short and J 13 bases short, with 12 bases between. The DNA of the CDR3 is TGTGCCAGCAGTCCCCGGAGGGACCCCCTCCACTTT. This sequence encodes CASSPRRDPLHF.

The chain uses TRBV7-3 and TRBJ2-5; the D gene could be TRBD1 or TRBD2 (5 bases each). Germline CDR1 SGHTA, CDR2 FQGTGA. There are 16 residues in the CDR3. Deletions cut 5 bases from V and 1 base from J, with 17 bases between. CDR3 sequence reads: CASSPGTLGVQETQYF. The DNA of the CDR3 is TGTGCCAGCAGCCCAGGGACCCTTGGGGTCCAAGAGACCCAGTACTTC.

This clonotype was recorded a few times. The chain links TRBV7-9 to TRBJ1-5; D is ambiguous. The CDR3 runs to 13 residues. CDR1 is SEHNR and CDR2 is FQNEAQ in the germline V gene (reference sequence). V dropped 5 bases and J dropped 5 bases, with 10 bases sitting between them. CDR3 protein: CASSRMVDQPQHF. The CDR3 DNA sequence: TGTGCCAGCAGCCGCATGGTGGATCAGCCCCAGCATTTT.

This clonotype was detected ten times or more. This chain joins TRBV7-8 and TRBJ1-3; the match to TRBD1 covers 7 bases. The CDR3 runs to 16 residues. The germline V gene encodes CDR1 SGHVS and CDR2 FQNEAQ. The V segment lost 0 bases and the J segment 2 bases; nucleotides outside the gene matches: 4. The CDR3 DNA reads TGTGCCAGCAGCTTAGCGAGGGGGACAGCTGGAAACACCATATATTTT. Translating gives CASSLARGTAGNTIYF.

The CDR3 DNA sequence: TGTGCCAGTTTTTCCAGGACTAGCGGGGGGTTCAGCTCCTACAATGAGCAGTTCTTC. Protein sequence: CASFSRTSGGFSSYNEQFF. This chain links TRBV2 with TRBJ2-1; 14 positions match TRBD2. This CDR3 has 19 residues. J was trimmed by 0 bases and V by 9 bases; bases with no gene match: 13. From germline, CDR1 is SNHLY and CDR2 FYNNEI.

This chain connects TRBV9 to TRBJ1-5; TRBD1 aligns across 9 bases. The CDR3 is 15 residues long. Germline-derived CDR1 and CDR2 are SGDLS and YYNGEE. V shed 0 bases, J shed 7 bases, and the junction held 5 bases outside the gene matches. The CDR3: CASSVAGTGNQPQHF. The CDR3 DNA reads TGTGCCAGCAGCGTAGCAGGGACAGGGAACCAGCCCCAGCATTTT.

A few counts support this clonotype. The gene calls are TRBV4-2 and TRBJ2-1; D may be TRBD2 (5 bases). This CDR3 comprises 16 residues. Germline CDR1 LGHNA, CDR2 YNFKEQ. With 0 bases removed from V and 0 bases from J, the gap between germline ends came to 9 bases. DNA for the CDR3: TGTGCCAGCAGCCAAGAGGACTCGGGCTCCTACAATGAGCAGTTCTTC. Amino acids: CASSQEDSGSYNEQFF.

This chain joins TRBV7-6 and TRBJ1-1; D gene ambiguous. The length of the CDR3 is 13 residues. V lost 6 bases and J 4 bases, leaving 12 bases between the germline ends. Looked up from germline, CDR1 is SGHVS and CDR2 is FNYEAQ. CDR3 sequence: CASSLDEGTEAFF. The CDR3 nucleotides read TGTGCCAGCAGTCTCGACGAGGGCACTGAAGCTTTCTTT.

The sample holds a few counts of this clonotype. V is TRBV7-2 and J is TRBJ2-3; unclear D gene. The germline V gene has CDR1 SGHTA and CDR2 FQGNSA. V was trimmed by 5 bases and J by 6 bases, leaving 12 bases between them. The CDR3 sequence is 13 residues long. The CDR3 sequence: CASSPLMGDTQYF. The DNA of the CDR3 is TGTGCCAGCAGCCCGCTAATGGGGGATACGCAGTATTTT.

This clonotype was detected a few times. This sequence joins TRBV7-8 and TRBJ2-2; 7 positions agree with TRBD1. V shed 5 bases and J 7 bases; nucleotides not matched to a gene: 10. There are 15 residues in the CDR3. CDR1 and CDR2 (germline): SGHVS, FQNEAQ. The CDR3 DNA reads TGTGCCAGCAGCGCATCCGGGACAGTTCACGGGGAGCTGTTTTTT. It specifies CASSASGTVHGELFF.

V is TRBV28 and J is TRBJ2-1; 9 positions agree with TRBD2. The CDR3 runs to 18 residues. Germline loops: CDR1 MDHEN, CDR2 SYDVKM. The J segment lost 3 bases and the V segment lost 3 bases, leaving 12 bases of the junction unmatched. CDR3 amino acids: CASSFILASGKSYNEQFF. Here the CDR3 DNA reads TGTGCCAGCAGTTTCATTCTCGCTAGCGGGAAAAGCTACAATGAGCAGTTCTTC.

This rearrangement joins TRBV2 to TRBJ1-6, with 7 bases identical to TRBD1. Germline V gives CDR1 SNHLY, CDR2 FYNNEI. This CDR3 has 15 amino acids. The ends lost 6 bases at V and 8 bases at J; junction bases unmatched: 10. CDR3 DNA sequence: TGTGCCAGCAGGGGGAAACAGGGGCGGGATTCACCCCTCCACTTT. This translates into CASRGKQGRDSPLHF.

The V call is TRBV2, the J call TRBJ1-1; D is unclear. V lost 8 bases to trimming and J lost 7 bases, with 11 bases between them. The CDR3 has 11 amino acids. The germline CDR1 and CDR2 sequences are SNHLY and FYNNEI. CDR3 in amino acids: CASRGDGEAFF. CDR3 nucleotide sequence: TGTGCCAGCCGGGGTGACGGTGAAGCTTTCTTT.

This chain uses TRBV7-9 with TRBJ1-2; D is possibly TRBD1 (5 bases). Germline V lookup: CDR1 SEHNR, CDR2 FQNEAQ (reference sequence). This CDR3 is built from 15 residues. V gave up 5 bases and J gave up 4 bases, with 17 bases separating them. The CDR3 sequence: CASSGRIQGIYGYTF. The CDR3 DNA is TGTGCCAGCAGCGGCAGGATCCAGGGTATCTATGGCTACACCTTC.

The sample holds a few counts of this clonotype. The chain couples TRBV19 to TRBJ1-5, with D perhaps matching TRBD1 (6 bases). Trimming removed 6 bases at V and 0 bases at J, with 12 bases between. CDR3 length equals 15 residues. The germline gives CDR1 LNHDA, CDR2 SQIVND (reference sequence). The CDR3 reads CASSPRGASNQPQHF. The DNA of the CDR3 is TGTGCCAGTAGCCCCAGGGGAGCTAGCAATCAGCCCCAGCATTTT.

This clonotype is a singleton in its sample. V usage is TRBV6-8 and J usage is TRBJ1-2; 7 bases are a match to TRBD1. The CDR3 is 14 residues long. Germline V gene data show CDR1 as MNHGY and CDR2 as SAAAGT. J lost 0 bases, V lost 7 bases, and 5 bases had no gene match. CDR3 DNA: TGTGCCAGCAATAGACAGGGATCTAACTATGGCTACACCTTC. Its protein is CASNRQGSNYGYTF.